A selection of T cell receptor beta chains follows, all from one sample in a study of shared clonotypes between healthy human individuals. Using immunoSEQ multiplex PCR, the repertoire was profiled, and TCRdb retains in-frame clones only, with some absent. The sample comprises some 500,000 clones, roughly 85% of which are singletons, and approximately 12% rests with the top ten. The specimen was PBMCs. Every receptor here comes from a woman between 40 and 50 years old in good health. Some clones in this sample may be carry-over from other donors' samples. Each CDR3 is given with its conserved first and last residue. Each record gives: clone size, V gene, J gene, D gene, CDR3 DNA, CDR3 protein. D genes are given only for firm matches. The size entry is marked missing in some rows and otherwise reads once, few, many or a size class.

clone size: NA
V gene: TRBV7-2
J gene: TRBJ1-5
D gene: NA
CDR3 DNA: TGTGCCAGCAGCTTGGGAGGGTTGACCGCCCAGCCCCAGCATTTT
CDR3 protein: CASSLGGLTAQPQHF

clone size: few
V gene: TRBV28
J gene: TRBJ2-1
D gene: NA
CDR3 DNA: TGTGCCAGCAGGTTCGGGGGTCGGAATGAGCAGTTCTTC
CDR3 protein: CASRFGGRNEQFF

clone size: NA
V gene: TRBV7-2
J gene: TRBJ2-7
D gene: NA
CDR3 DNA: TGTGCCAGCAGCCCAGACTATAGCTCCTACGAGCAGTACTTC
CDR3 protein: CASSPDYSSYEQYF

clone size: NA
V gene: TRBV5-6
J gene: TRBJ2-1
D gene: TRBD2
CDR3 DNA: TGTGCCAGCAGCCCAATCAGACTAGCGGGACATTACAATGAGCAGTTCTTC
CDR3 protein: CASSPIRLAGHYNEQFF

clone size: few
V gene: TRBV28
J gene: TRBJ1-5
D gene: NA
CDR3 DNA: TGTGCCAGCAGTAGGCGGGGACCTAATCAGCCCCAGCATTTT
CDR3 protein: CASSRRGPNQPQHF

clone size: NA
V gene: TRBV7-2
J gene: TRBJ2-7
D gene: TRBD2
CDR3 DNA: TGTGCCAGCAGCTTAAGTCTAGCGGGCGTCTACGAGCAGTACTTC
CDR3 protein: CASSLSLAGVYEQYF

clone size: NA
V gene: TRBV18
J gene: TRBJ2-6
D gene: NA
CDR3 DNA: TGTGCCAGCTCACCCCAGGGGTCTGGGGCCAACGTCCTGACTTTC
CDR3 protein: CASSPQGSGANVLTF

clone size: NA
V gene: TRBV2
J gene: TRBJ1-5
D gene: NA
CDR3 DNA: TGTGCCAGCAGCCTGGAGCTATATAGCAATCAGCCCCAGCATTTT
CDR3 protein: CASSLELYSNQPQHF

clone size: few
V gene: TRBV5-5
J gene: TRBJ2-5
D gene: TRBD2
CDR3 DNA: TGTGCCAGCAGCTTGGGAGCGGGAGTAGGGGAGACCCAGTACTTC
CDR3 protein: CASSLGAGVGETQYF

clone size: NA
V gene: TRBV7-9
J gene: TRBJ1-1
D gene: NA
CDR3 DNA: TGTGCCAGCAGCCCTGACTGGAACACTGAAGCTTTCTTT
CDR3 protein: CASSPDWNTEAFF

clone size: NA
V gene: TRBV7-2
J gene: TRBJ1-3
D gene: NA
CDR3 DNA: TGTGCCAGCAGCTTAACAGGCAGTGGAAACACCATATATTTT
CDR3 protein: CASSLTGSGNTIYF

clone size: once
V gene: TRBV28
J gene: TRBJ1-6
D gene: NA
CDR3 DNA: TGTGCCAGCACCGCGGGTAATTCACCCCTCCACTTT
CDR3 protein: CASTAGNSPLHF

clone size: NA
V gene: TRBV19
J gene: TRBJ2-3
D gene: NA
CDR3 DNA: TGTGCCAGTAGTGCTAACGGGATGGGAGATACGCAGTATTTT
CDR3 protein: CASSANGMGDTQYF

clone size: NA
V gene: TRBV2
J gene: TRBJ1-2
D gene: NA
CDR3 DNA: TGTGCCAGCAGTGAAATTAGGGGCTCTAACTATGGCTACACCTTC
CDR3 protein: CASSEIRGSNYGYTF

clone size: NA
V gene: TRBV18
J gene: TRBJ2-3
D gene: NA
CDR3 DNA: TGTGCCAGCTCACCACCTGACAGGCCCATCGATACGCAGTATTTT
CDR3 protein: CASSPPDRPIDTQYF

clone size: NA
V gene: TRBV11-2
J gene: TRBJ2-1
D gene: TRBD2
CDR3 DNA: TGTGCCAGCAGCTTAGCCAGCGGGGCTAATGAGCAGTTCTTC
CDR3 protein: CASSLASGANEQFF

clone size: NA
V gene: TRBV15
J gene: TRBJ2-2
D gene: TRBD2
CDR3 DNA: TGTGCCACCAGCATGGGCGGTAGGATAGCGGGAGCGGGAGGCGCCGGGGAGCTGTTTTTT
CDR3 protein: CATSMGGRIAGAGGAGELFF

clone size: NA
V gene: TRBV6-1
J gene: TRBJ2-1
D gene: NA
CDR3 DNA: TGTGCCAGCAGTGAAAGGCGGGATTGGGACAATGAGCAGTTCTTC
CDR3 protein: CASSERRDWDNEQFF

clone size: NA
V gene: TRBV7-6
J gene: TRBJ2-3
D gene: NA
CDR3 DNA: TGTGCCAGCAGCTTAGCGAGGGCAGATACGCAGTATTTT
CDR3 protein: CASSLARADTQYF

clone size: once
V gene: TRBV5-1
J gene: TRBJ2-1
D gene: TRBD2
CDR3 DNA: TGCGCCAGCAGCTTCGGGACTAGCGGTTACAATGAGCAGTTCTTC
CDR3 protein: CASSFGTSGYNEQFF

clone size: NA
V gene: TRBV5-6
J gene: TRBJ1-4
D gene: NA
CDR3 DNA: TGTGCCAGCAGCTTGTCAGGGGAGGGTGAAAAACTGTTTTTT
CDR3 protein: CASSLSGEGEKLFF

clone size: few
V gene: TRBV29-1
J gene: TRBJ2-7
D gene: TRBD1
CDR3 DNA: TGCAGCGTTGTAGACAGGGGAAGGCACGAGCAGTACTTC
CDR3 protein: CSVVDRGRHEQYF

clone size: once
V gene: TRBV11-2
J gene: TRBJ2-7
D gene: TRBD2
CDR3 DNA: TGTGCCAGCAGCCCCGGACTAGCGGAACGCCGGCAGTACTTC
CDR3 protein: CASSPGLAERRQYF

clone size: NA
V gene: TRBV7-3
J gene: TRBJ1-2
D gene: TRBD1
CDR3 DNA: TGTGCCAGCAGCCCCCGGGACAGCGGGAGTGGCTATGGCTACACCTTC
CDR3 protein: CASSPRDSGSGYGYTF

clone size: NA
V gene: TRBV11-3
J gene: TRBJ2-1
D gene: TRBD2
CDR3 DNA: TGTGCCAGCAGCTTATACACGCTAGCGGGAGGGAACAATGAGCAGTTCTTC
CDR3 protein: CASSLYTLAGGNNEQFF

clone size: NA
V gene: TRBV7-3
J gene: TRBJ1-3
D gene: TRBD1
CDR3 DNA: TGTGCCAGCAGCGAACGACAGGGCTCTGGAAACACCATATATTTT
CDR3 protein: CASSERQGSGNTIYF

clone size: NA
V gene: TRBV7-9
J gene: TRBJ2-7
D gene: TRBD2
CDR3 DNA: TGTGCCAGCAGTACTAGCGGCCCTTACGAGCAGTACTTC
CDR3 protein: CASSTSGPYEQYF

clone size: once
V gene: TRBV11-1
J gene: TRBJ2-5
D gene: TRBD1
CDR3 DNA: TGTGCCAGCAGCTGGACAGGGCGAGAGACCCAGTACTTC
CDR3 protein: CASSWTGRETQYF

clone size: once
V gene: TRBV4-2
J gene: TRBJ2-1
D gene: NA
CDR3 DNA: TGTGCCAGCAGCCTTTCCGGGGACACGCGAATCAATGAGCAGTTCTTC
CDR3 protein: CASSLSGDTRINEQFF

clone size: NA
V gene: TRBV28
J gene: TRBJ2-7
D gene: TRBD2
CDR3 DNA: TGTGCCAGCAGTCCCTTCCCAGCGGGAAGCTCCTACGAGCAGTACTTC
CDR3 protein: CASSPFPAGSSYEQYF

clone size: NA
V gene: TRBV2
J gene: TRBJ2-5
D gene: TRBD2
CDR3 DNA: TGTGCCAGCAGTGAGGGGGGGTATTCGGTCGGGACCCAGTACTTC
CDR3 protein: CASSEGGYSVGTQYF

clone size: NA
V gene: TRBV28
J gene: TRBJ2-2
D gene: TRBD2
CDR3 DNA: TGTGCCAGCAGTTTAGAGGGGACTAGAGCCGGGGAGCTGTTTTTT
CDR3 protein: CASSLEGTRAGELFF

clone size: NA
V gene: TRBV30
J gene: TRBJ2-7
D gene: TRBD1
CDR3 DNA: TGTGCCTGGACCCCCTTGGGGGGACAGGGAGGCTACGAGCAGTACTTC
CDR3 protein: CAWTPLGGQGGYEQYF

clone size: NA
V gene: TRBV11-2
J gene: TRBJ2-7
D gene: TRBD2
CDR3 DNA: TGTGCCAGCAACCAGGGACTAGCGGGTCCCTACGAGCAGTACTTC
CDR3 protein: CASNQGLAGPYEQYF

clone size: once
V gene: TRBV5-1
J gene: TRBJ2-1
D gene: TRBD2
CDR3 DNA: TGCGCCAGCAGCCCGGGACTAGCGGTCTACAATGAGCAGTTCTTC
CDR3 protein: CASSPGLAVYNEQFF

clone size: NA
V gene: TRBV6-5
J gene: TRBJ2-5
D gene: TRBD2
CDR3 DNA: TGTGCCAGCAGTTACCTAGCGGGAGGGGAGACCCAGTACTTC
CDR3 protein: CASSYLAGGETQYF

clone size: NA
V gene: TRBV5-5
J gene: TRBJ2-7
D gene: NA
CDR3 DNA: TGTGCCAGCAGCTTCACCTTGGACAAATTCTACGAGCAGTACTTC
CDR3 protein: CASSFTLDKFYEQYF

clone size: NA
V gene: TRBV15
J gene: TRBJ2-1
D gene: NA
CDR3 DNA: TGTGCCACCAGCAGAGACCGGGACCACAATGAGCAGTTCTTC
CDR3 protein: CATSRDRDHNEQFF

clone size: NA
V gene: TRBV7-7
J gene: TRBJ2-7
D gene: NA
CDR3 DNA: TGTGCCAGCAGCTTAGGTTCGGGAAACTACGAGCAGTACTTC
CDR3 protein: CASSLGSGNYEQYF

clone size: NA
V gene: TRBV27
J gene: TRBJ2-7
D gene: NA
CDR3 DNA: TGTGCCACCGGTCAGGGAGACGAGCAGTACTTC
CDR3 protein: CATGQGDEQYF

clone size: once
V gene: TRBV18
J gene: TRBJ1-3
D gene: NA
CDR3 DNA: TGTGCCAGCTCACTTGAAACAGGTCCCGGAAACACCATATATTTT
CDR3 protein: CASSLETGPGNTIYF

clone size: NA
V gene: TRBV21-1
J gene: TRBJ2-2
D gene: NA
CDR3 DNA: TGTGCCAGCAGTAGCGCCGGGGAGCTGTTTTTT
CDR3 protein: CASSSAGELFF

clone size: few
V gene: TRBV20-1
J gene: TRBJ2-3
D gene: NA
CDR3 DNA: TGCAGTGCGGAAAAGAGAGATACGCAGTATTTT
CDR3 protein: CSAEKRDTQYF

clone size: NA
V gene: TRBV20-1
J gene: TRBJ2-7
D gene: NA
CDR3 DNA: TGCAGTGCTAGTGTGGCCTACGAGCAGTACTTC
CDR3 protein: CSASVAYEQYF

clone size: NA
V gene: TRBV25-1
J gene: TRBJ2-3
D gene: TRBD2
CDR3 DNA: TGTGCCAGCAGTGAGGGCGGGAGGGGGGACACAGATACGCAGTATTTT
CDR3 protein: CASSEGGRGDTDTQYF

clone size: NA
V gene: TRBV28
J gene: TRBJ2-7
D gene: TRBD2
CDR3 DNA: TGTGCCAGCAGTTTGGGGGGGGAGCGCTCCTACGAGCAGTACTTC
CDR3 protein: CASSLGGERSYEQYF

clone size: NA
V gene: TRBV5-4
J gene: TRBJ1-3
D gene: TRBD1
CDR3 DNA: TGTGCCAGCAGCCCCCGGACAGGGGCGGGAAACACCATATATTTT
CDR3 protein: CASSPRTGAGNTIYF

clone size: NA
V gene: TRBV6-5
J gene: TRBJ1-1
D gene: NA
CDR3 DNA: TGTGCCAGCACCCCCTTGACAGAAAGCACTGAAGCTTTCTTT
CDR3 protein: CASTPLTESTEAFF

clone size: NA
V gene: TRBV11-2
J gene: TRBJ2-7
D gene: TRBD2
CDR3 DNA: TGTGCCAGCAGCTTGGGGAGGGGCCCATCCTACGAGCAGTACTTC
CDR3 protein: CASSLGRGPSYEQYF

clone size: NA
V gene: TRBV11-1
J gene: TRBJ2-7
D gene: TRBD2
CDR3 DNA: TGTGCCAGCAGCTTAGTCCGGACTAGCGGTTACGAGCAGTACTTC
CDR3 protein: CASSLVRTSGYEQYF

clone size: NA
V gene: TRBV5-1
J gene: TRBJ2-5
D gene: NA
CDR3 DNA: TGCGCCAGCACCTTCCTTCCGACGGGACCCGCGGTAGAGACCCAGTACTTC
CDR3 protein: CASTFLPTGPAVETQYF

clone size: NA
V gene: TRBV5-1
J gene: TRBJ2-7
D gene: TRBD1
CDR3 DNA: TGCGCCAGCAGCTCAAGGACAGGCTACGAGCAGTACTTC
CDR3 protein: CASSSRTGYEQYF

clone size: NA
V gene: TRBV27
J gene: TRBJ2-3
D gene: NA
CDR3 DNA: TGTGCCAGCAGTTTAGGGGGCACAGATACGCAGTATTTT
CDR3 protein: CASSLGGTDTQYF

clone size: NA
V gene: TRBV4-3
J gene: TRBJ2-5
D gene: TRBD1
CDR3 DNA: TGCGCCAGCAGCCAAGATCTGAGACAGGGCCAAGAGACCCAGTACTTC
CDR3 protein: CASSQDLRQGQETQYF

clone size: NA
V gene: TRBV2
J gene: TRBJ2-2
D gene: TRBD1
CDR3 DNA: TGTGCCAGCAGGGGGGACAGGGATCGGGAGCTGTTTTTT
CDR3 protein: CASRGDRDRELFF

clone size: few
V gene: TRBV30
J gene: TRBJ2-7
D gene: NA
CDR3 DNA: TGTGCCTGGAGCGCCGGGGGAGAGCAGTACTTC
CDR3 protein: CAWSAGGEQYF

clone size: once
V gene: TRBV5-4
J gene: TRBJ2-7
D gene: TRBD2
CDR3 DNA: TGCGCCAGCAGCCAAGGAGCGGGCAGCGGGGTCCGCTACGAGCAGTACTTC
CDR3 protein: CASSQGAGSGVRYEQYF

clone size: NA
V gene: TRBV10-3
J gene: TRBJ1-2
D gene: NA
CDR3 DNA: TGTGCCATCGCCGCCGGCGGCATAGGGAGCTATGGCTACACCTTC
CDR3 protein: CAIAAGGIGSYGYTF

clone size: NA
V gene: TRBV4-2
J gene: TRBJ2-5
D gene: TRBD2
CDR3 DNA: TGTGCCAGCAGCCCCGGACTAGCGGGAGGTGAGACCCAGTACTTC
CDR3 protein: CASSPGLAGGETQYF